The 17 T cell receptor beta chains below come from one sample, sequenced in a study of blood T cell repertoires in COVID-19. Profiling relied on immunoSEQ multiplex PCR, and the TCRdb table lists in-frame clones only, not all of them. The data show around 100,000 clones, just under 85% seen once. Sequences were obtained from peripheral blood. The receptors were sampled from a man between 50 and 59 years old with active or convalescent COVID-19.

The gene calls are TRBV6-5 and TRBJ1-1; 8 nucleotides line up with TRBD1. The germline V gene has CDR1 MNHEY and CDR2 SVGAGI. The CDR3 is 14 amino acids. The V gene end was trimmed by 5 bases and the J gene end by 5 bases; junction bases not matched to a gene: 7. The DNA for the CDR3 is TGTGCCAGCAGTAACCTGGACAGGGAGACTGAAGCTTTCTTT. It yields the protein CASSNLDRETEAFF.

The gene calls are TRBV7-2 and TRBJ2-3, with D tentatively TRBD1 (6 bases). The V and J ends lost 4 bases and 0 bases respectively, with 14 bases between them. Germline CDR1 SGHTA, CDR2 FQGNSA. The CDR3 loop spans 16 amino acids. The CDR3: CASSSPRTESTDTQYF. CDR3 bases: TGTGCCAGCAGCTCCCCTAGGACAGAGAGCACAGATACGCAGTATTTT.

This clone has only a few counts. The chain has TRBV6-5 and TRBJ1-6, with D unresolved. The CDR3 length is 13 residues. Germline V gene lookup returns CDR1 MNHEY and CDR2 SVGAGI. V was cut by 7 bases and J by 6 bases, with 10 bases left in between. CDR3 DNA: TGTGCCAGCAAGCGGGAGGGTAATTCACCCCTCCACTTT. It encodes CASKREGNSPLHF.

The rearrangement links TRBV19 to TRBJ1-2; 11 bases align to TRBD1. Losses at the gene ends were 4 bases for V and 4 bases for J; bases not matched to a gene: 11. Per the germline V gene, CDR1 is LNHDA and CDR2 is SQIVND (reference sequence). The length of the CDR3 is 17 residues. The CDR3 is CASSTTTGTGGLYGYTF. CDR3 bases: TGTGCCAGTAGTACAACCACTGGGACAGGGGGGCTCTATGGCTACACCTTC. Combining the CDR3 with reference TRBV19 and TRBJ1-2 gives the whole variable domain DGGITQSPKYLFRKEGQNVTLSCEQNLNHDAMYWYRQDPGQGLRLIYYSQIVNDFQKGDIAEGYSVSREKKESFPLTVTSAQKNPTAFYLCASSTTTGTGGLYGYTFGSGTRLTVV.

J is TRBJ1-2 and V is TRBV6-5; a weak D match, TRBD1 (5 bases). Germline CDR1 MNHEY, CDR2 SVGAGI. V gave up 10 bases and J gave up 4 bases, with 16 bases separating them. The CDR3 is 13 residues long. The CDR3 DNA is TGTGCCACCCTCCCCCAGGGTGGCTATGGCTACACCTTC. Translated: CATLPQGGYGYTF.

The V and J genes are TRBV5-4 and TRBJ1-2, with D perhaps TRBD1 (5 bases). The CDR3 is 15 amino acids. Per the germline V gene, CDR1 is SGHNT and CDR2 is YYREEE (reference sequence). V was shortened by 4 bases and J by 0 bases, with 13 bases between the two germline ends. The CDR3 is CASSPGGFANYGYTF. CDR3 nucleotides: TGTGCCAGCAGCCCCGGGGGGTTCGCTAACTATGGCTACACCTTC.

This chain connects TRBV19 to TRBJ1-5; tentatively, D is TRBD1 (6 bases). Germline V lookup: CDR1 LNHDA, CDR2 SQIVND (reference sequence). Trimming took 5 bases from V and 8 from J, leaving 10 bases between them. This CDR3 region has 12 residues. CDR3 sequence reads: CASSDTGKPQHF. The CDR3 DNA follows: TGTGCCAGTAGTGATACAGGGAAGCCCCAGCATTTT. The whole variable domain, filled in from reference TRBV19 and TRBJ1-5, reads DGGITQSPKYLFRKEGQNVTLSCEQNLNHDAMYWYRQDPGQGLRLIYYSQIVNDFQKGDIAEGYSVSREKKESFPLTVTSAQKNPTAFYLCASSDTGKPQHFGDGTRLSIL.

This clone was found once. The V gene is TRBV5-1, the J gene TRBJ1-1, with no clear D. Germline V gives CDR1 SGHRS, CDR2 YFSETQ. CDR3 length: 14 residues. Between the trimmed V and J ends, which lost 4 bases and 2 bases, there was a span of 12 bases. The DNA for the CDR3 is TGCGCCAGCAGCCACGCAAGGACTAACACTGAAGCTTTCTTT. Protein: CASSHARTNTEAFF.

The chain uses TRBV3-1 (or the pseudogene TRBV3-2) and TRBJ2-7; 7 nucleotides match TRBD1. J lost 5 bases, V lost 10 bases, and 11 bases had no gene match. Per the germline V gene, CDR1 is LGHDT and CDR2 is YNNKEL (reference sequence). The CDR3 runs 13 residues. The CDR3 here is CATRNRGLNEQYF. CDR3 in DNA: TGTGCCACCAGGAACAGGGGATTGAACGAGCAGTACTTC.

This clone came up once. The genes are TRBV9 and TRBJ2-1; 15 bases align to TRBD2. CDR3 length: 16 residues. The junction had 6 bases not matched to a gene; V was cut back by 4 bases and J by 7 bases. Germline V gene lookup returns CDR1 SGDLS and CDR2 YYNGEE. The CDR3 bases are TGTGCCAGCAGCTTAAGGACTAGCGGGAGGGGTAATGAGCAGTTCTTC. It translates to CASSLRTSGRGNEQFF.

The gene calls are TRBV25-1 and TRBJ1-3; D is perhaps TRBD1 (5 bases). Germline assignment: CDR1 MGHDK and CDR2 SYGVNS. V shed 10 bases and J shed 1 base, with 8 bases lying between them. The CDR3 contains 12 residues. Here the CDR3 DNA reads TGTGCCACCCAGGGTTCTGGAAACACCATATATTTT. Translated, it gives CATQGSGNTIYF.

The chain combines TRBV6-5 with TRBJ1-5; 9 bases are shared with TRBD1. This CDR3 contains 14 residues. Trimming took 6 bases from V and 7 from J; bases not matched to a gene: 7. Germline V gene lookup returns CDR1 MNHEY and CDR2 SVGAGI. CDR3 amino acids: CASRGQGTGQPQHF. CDR3 bases: TGTGCCAGCAGGGGACAGGGAACGGGCCAGCCCCAGCATTTT.

The chain links TRBV2 to TRBJ1-1; D is possibly TRBD1 (6 bases). The CDR3 runs to 15 residues. Looked up from germline, CDR1 is SNHLY and CDR2 is FYNNEI. The V end lost 7 bases, the J end lost 0 bases, and 15 bases lay between the germline ends. CDR3: CASTAGGGMNTEAFF. For the CDR3, the DNA is TGTGCCAGCACCGCCGGGGGGGGCATGAACACTGAAGCTTTCTTT.

The genes are TRBV6-5 and TRBJ2-5; the match to TRBD2 covers 7 bases. CDR3 size: 15 residues. V lost 6 bases to trimming and J lost 1 base; unmatched junction nucleotides: 8. Per the germline V gene, CDR1 is MNHEY and CDR2 is SVGAGI. The CDR3 sequence: CASRRTSAFQETQYF. CDR3 DNA sequence: TGTGCCAGCAGAAGAACTAGCGCCTTCCAAGAGACCCAGTACTTC.

V is TRBV10-3 and J is TRBJ2-7; tentatively, D is TRBD1 (5 bases). V was clipped by 6 bases and J by 2 bases, with 11 bases between them. The CDR3 loop spans 13 amino acids. CDR1 and CDR2 (germline): ENHRY, SYGVKD. In DNA, the CDR3 is TGTGCCATCAGGTCTGCAGGGACCTACGAGCAGTACTTC. It specifies CAIRSAGTYEQYF.

This sequence joins TRBV6-6 and TRBJ1-1; tentatively, D is TRBD1 (6 bases). The germline CDR1 and CDR2 sequences are MNHNY and SVGAGI (reference sequence). V shed 9 bases and J shed 2 bases, with 13 bases lying between them. The CDR3 is 13 residues long. CDR3 in amino acids: CASRTDSNTEAFF. CDR3 DNA: TGTGCCAGTCGGACAGACAGCAACACTGAAGCTTTCTTT.

Comment on this clone: The sample carries other DNA sequences with the same CDR3. The chain combines TRBV30 with TRBJ1-5; no clear D. Germline V CDR1 and CDR2: GTSNPN, SVGIG (reference sequence). With 0 bases removed from V and 2 bases from J, the gap between germline ends came to 5 bases. CDR3 length equals 13 residues. The DNA of the CDR3 is TGTGCCTGGAGTGTACGAGGCAATCAGCCCCAGCATTTT. It is translated as CAWSVRGNQPQHF.